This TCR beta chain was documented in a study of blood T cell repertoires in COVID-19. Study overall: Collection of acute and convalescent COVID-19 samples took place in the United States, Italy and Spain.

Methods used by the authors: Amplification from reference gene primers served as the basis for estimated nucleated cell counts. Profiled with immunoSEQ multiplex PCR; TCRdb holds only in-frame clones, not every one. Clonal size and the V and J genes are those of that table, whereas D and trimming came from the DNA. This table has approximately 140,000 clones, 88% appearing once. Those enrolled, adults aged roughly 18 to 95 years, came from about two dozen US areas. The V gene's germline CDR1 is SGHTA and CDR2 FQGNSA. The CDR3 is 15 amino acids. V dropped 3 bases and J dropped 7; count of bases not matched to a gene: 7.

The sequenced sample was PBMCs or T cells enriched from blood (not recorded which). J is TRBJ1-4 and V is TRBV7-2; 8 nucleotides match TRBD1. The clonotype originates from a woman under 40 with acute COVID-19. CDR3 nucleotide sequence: TGTGCCAGCAGCTTTTGGACAGGGAGAGGTGAAAAACTGTTTTTT. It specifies CASSFWTGRGEKLFF.